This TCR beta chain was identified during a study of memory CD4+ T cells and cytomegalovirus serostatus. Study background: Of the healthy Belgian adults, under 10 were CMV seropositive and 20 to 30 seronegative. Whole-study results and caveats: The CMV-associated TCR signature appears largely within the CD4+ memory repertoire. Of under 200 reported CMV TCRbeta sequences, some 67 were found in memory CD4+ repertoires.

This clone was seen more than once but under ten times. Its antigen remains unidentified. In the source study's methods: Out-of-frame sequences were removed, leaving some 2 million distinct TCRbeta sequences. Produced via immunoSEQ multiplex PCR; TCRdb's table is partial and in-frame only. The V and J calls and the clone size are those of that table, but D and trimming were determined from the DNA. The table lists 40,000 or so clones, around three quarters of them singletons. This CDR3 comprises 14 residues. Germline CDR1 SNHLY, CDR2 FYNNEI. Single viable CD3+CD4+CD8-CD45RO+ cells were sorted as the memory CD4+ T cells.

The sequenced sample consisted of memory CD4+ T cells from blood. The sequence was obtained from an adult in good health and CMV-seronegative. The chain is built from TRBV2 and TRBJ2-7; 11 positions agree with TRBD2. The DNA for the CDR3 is TGTGCGTTTACCGGGACTAGCGGTTACTACGAGCAGTACTTC. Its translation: CAFTGTSGYYEQYF.